Following are 8 T cell receptor beta chains from one sample sequenced in a study of OX40 agonist ivuxolimab in advanced cancers. The table came from immunoSEQ multiplex PCR; TCRdb's copy has only in-frame clones and leaves some out. This table holds roughly 41,000 clones, about 91% found once. The starting material was CD4+ or CD8+ T cells sorted from blood, obtained in a trial of the OX40 agonist ivuxolimab. Receptor source: an adult with an advanced solid tumor such as melanoma, head and neck, liver or kidney cancer.

The gene calls are TRBV27 and TRBJ1-2, with D maybe TRBD1 (5 bases). In germline, CDR1 is MNHEY, CDR2 SMNVEV (reference sequence). The CDR3 loop spans 12 amino acids. V lost 4 bases and J lost 6, with 9 bases in between. CDR3: CASSSRGDGYTF. For the CDR3, the DNA is TGTGCCAGCAGTTCGAGAGGGGATGGCTACACCTTC.

The V call is TRBV11-2, the J call TRBJ2-7; D gene ambiguous. V gave up 5 bases and J gave up 2 bases, with 10 bases separating them. The CDR3 length is 13 residues. The V gene's germline CDR1 is SGHAT and CDR2 FQNNGV. CDR3: CASSAPGTYEQYF. The CDR3 DNA reads as TGTGCCAGCAGCGCGCCGGGTACCTACGAGCAGTACTTC.

The chain is built from TRBV2 and TRBJ1-5; possibly TRBD1 for D (5 bases). CDR1 and CDR2 (germline): SNHLY, FYNNEI. Trimming took off 8 bases at V and 0 bases at J, with 11 bases between the two ends. The CDR3 contains 14 residues. The CDR3 DNA is TGTGCCAGCTACGACAGTAATAGCAATCAGCCCCAGCATTTT. Its translation: CASYDSNSNQPQHF.

The rearrangement uses TRBV6-7 and TRBJ1-5; D is undetermined. TRBV6-7 is classed as an ORF, of uncertain function. The CDR3 runs 12 residues. Trimming pared 4 bases from V and 5 bases from J, leaving 6 bases between. In nucleotides, the CDR3 is TGTGCCAGCAGTTTCTTCTATCAGCCCCAGCATTTT. Amino acids: CASSFFYQPQHF.

The gene calls are TRBV7-8 and TRBJ1-4; 9 bases line up with TRBD1. The CDR3 consists of 15 residues. The trim removed 5 bases at V and 6 bases at J, leaving 7 bases unmatched. Germline CDR1 is SGHVS and CDR2 is FQNEAQ. Here the CDR3 DNA reads TGTGCCAGCAGCCCTTGGACAGGGGTGGATGAAAAACTGTTTTTT. This gives the protein CASSPWTGVDEKLFF.

The chain uses TRBV18 and TRBJ1-1; D is ambiguous. The CDR3 loop spans 11 amino acids. V shed 6 bases and J shed 1 base, with 3 bases lying between them. Germline V gene data show CDR1 as KGHSH and CDR2 as LQKENI. CDR3 sequence: CASSTNTEAFF. CDR3 DNA sequence: TGTGCCAGCTCTACGAACACTGAAGCTTTCTTT.

This clone showed up just once. The chain is built from TRBV13 and TRBJ2-7, with 12 bases lining up with TRBD2. CDR3 length: 14 residues. With V trimmed by 3 bases and J by 6 bases, 3 bases remained unmatched. Germline CDR1 reads PRHDT; CDR2 reads FYEKMQ (reference sequence). CDR3 residues: CASSLTSGSSEQYF. The CDR3 DNA sequence: TGTGCCAGCAGCTTGACTAGCGGGAGTTCCGAGCAGTACTTC.

The chain links TRBV2 to TRBJ2-1; 9 bases match TRBD2. This CDR3 has 15 residues. Germline lookup yields CDR1 SNHLY and CDR2 FYNNEI. The V and J ends lost 2 bases and 7 bases, in that order; junction bases with no gene match: 6. The CDR3 bases are TGTGCCAGCAGTGAAATAGCGGGAGCGGTAAATGAGCAGTTCTTC. It specifies CASSEIAGAVNEQFF.